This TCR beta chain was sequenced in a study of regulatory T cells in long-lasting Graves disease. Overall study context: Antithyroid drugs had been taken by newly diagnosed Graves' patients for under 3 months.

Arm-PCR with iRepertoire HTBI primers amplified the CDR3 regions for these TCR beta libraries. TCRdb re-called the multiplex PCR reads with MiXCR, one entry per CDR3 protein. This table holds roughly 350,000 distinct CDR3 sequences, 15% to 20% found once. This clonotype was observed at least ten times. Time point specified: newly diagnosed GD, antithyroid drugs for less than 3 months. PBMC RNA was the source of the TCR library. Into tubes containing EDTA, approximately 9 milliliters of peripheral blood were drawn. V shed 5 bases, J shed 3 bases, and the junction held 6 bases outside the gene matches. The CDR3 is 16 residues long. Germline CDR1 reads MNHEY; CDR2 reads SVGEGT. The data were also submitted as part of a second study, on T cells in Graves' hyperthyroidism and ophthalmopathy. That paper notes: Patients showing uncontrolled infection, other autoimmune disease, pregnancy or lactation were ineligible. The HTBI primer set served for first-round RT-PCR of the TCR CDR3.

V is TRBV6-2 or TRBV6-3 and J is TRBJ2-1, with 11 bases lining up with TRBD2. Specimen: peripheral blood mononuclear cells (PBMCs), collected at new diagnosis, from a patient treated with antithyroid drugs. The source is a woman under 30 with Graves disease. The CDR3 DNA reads TGTGCCAGCAGTGGGTTAGCGGGGGGGCTCTACAATGAGCAGTTCTTC. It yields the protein CASSGLAGGLYNEQFF.